This TCR beta chain was sequenced in a study of cytomegalovirus exposure and HLA in healthy donors (dated by TCRdb to about 2017). Background for the entire study: According to an earlier analysis of several hundred of the donors, some 180 million T cells yielded 100 million or so unique TCR beta sequences and roughly 280 Gb of sequence data. Among the roughly 390 genotyped donors, around 81% belonged to the genetic ancestry cluster associated with self-reported Caucasian donors. Donor age, sex, ethnicity and CMV serostatus were compiled together with the repertoire data. An earlier analysis of around 580 of the donors used high-throughput TCR beta sequencing to judge whether each TCR beta V gene segment behaved as functional or pseudogenic. Besides the first cohort of more than 650 subjects, a separate validation cohort made up of 95 to 150 different subjects was used. HLA typing covered class I and class II loci at four-digit resolution. Using immunosequencing, the study profiled T cell repertoires from 666 subjects and related those repertoires to cytomegalovirus serostatus. The later analysis used no new phenotypic data to find candidate immune exposures, relying instead on TCR beta sequences and their occurrence across donors. Roughly 300 gigabases of sequencing data and 70 million to 100 million unique TCR sequences were included in an early release covering under 650 HLA-typed donors. All discovery cohort repertoires had been generated using a single sequencing platform. A later genetic analysis used genome-wide SNP genotypes for about 55% of the 666 donors, treating that subset as a discovery cohort. Among several hundred genotyped donors of the cohort, an average of roughly 230,000 unique TCR beta nucleotide sequences was sequenced per donor, of which about 20% were non-productive. To predict cytomegalovirus infection status, the study brought together high-throughput TCR immunosequencing, statistical association of individual TCRs with disease status, and machine learning. The number of typed donors differed by locus: roughly 629-630 for A, B, C, DRB1 and DQB1; 522 for DQA1; around 610 for DPA1; and 400 to 480 for DPB1. To study patterns of TCR occurrence, a later analysis re-analyzed previously published TCR beta repertoires from 700 or so donors and added high-resolution HLA genotyping. The study was designed to test whether signatures of past pathogen exposure could be identified by cataloging public T cell receptors. Because of strong linkage in the cohort, roughly five DR-DQ haplotypes were treated as single units for association and clustering. Broader findings and caveats from the paper: Immune exposure information for the cohort was limited to CMV serostatus. The study gave a list of some 150 TCR beta chains associated with cytomegalovirus. A later analysis reported that several top co-occurrence clusters appeared linked to parvovirus B19, influenza, CMV and Epstein-Barr virus. The presence/absence analyses assumed that sequencing depth was roughly uniform across donors, and that assumption may not be true. A later analysis found that most CMV-associated TCR beta chains appeared HLA-restricted, with HLA associations seemingly driven largely by CMV exposure. A further reported finding was that TCR beta sequences accurately predicted the HLA-A and HLA-B alleles for most subjects in the first cohort. In an earlier analysis of some 640 of the donors, most TCR beta V segments were observed in productive rearrangements about 90% or about 30% of the time, broadly matching IMGT annotations. According to a later analysis, TCR association rates differed among HLA loci, with DRB1 alleles showing the most associated TCRs and HLA-C alleles showing the fewest. The 87-base-pair reads could not distinguish some IMGT-functional V segments, including TRBV6-2 and TRBV6-3, so those segments were excluded. Because counts were too low, roughly 18 rarely observed V segments, including chromosome 9 orphons, were left out of the earlier analysis of 500 to 750 of the donors. V-gene and J-gene trimming of TCR beta chains was associated with a missense DCLRE1C variant in a later genetic analysis, and the association was replicated in an independent cohort. At a false discovery rate of 0.05, a later analysis linked around 17,000 TCR beta sequences to specific HLA alleles. A later genetic analysis reported fewer N-insertions in productive TCRs among donors in an Asian-associated ancestry cluster than the roughly 650-donor mean. It was suggested by the authors that the approach could potentially be generalized to other disease states and immunological phenotypes. Because HLA typing was unavailable for some donors at each locus, only the typed subset was used in association tests. A cluster of highly shared sequence variants was judged likely to represent a technical artifact of the sequencing pipeline. Across donors, most TCR sequences were observed very rarely, whereas some public TCRs were present in many individuals. Strong co-occurrence of HLA alleles, especially DR and DQ, made assigning TCR associations to individual alleles difficult. This cohort had only TCR beta chains sequenced, and the lack of alpha or paired-chain data limited which features could be detected. Correlated functional status among segregating V segments might reflect linkage disequilibrium, but an unknown experimental factor could not be ruled out. In vitro tests confirmed that a few of the cytomegalovirus-associated TCR beta chains recognize cytomegalovirus antigens. A later analysis found that HLA-associated TCR beta chains were more clonally expanded and had lower generation probabilities than equally common non-associated chains. The classifier was reported to diagnose cytomegalovirus status with high specificity and sensitivity in both the original cohort and the validation cohort.

Library generation was performed with the immunoSEQ multiplex PCR assay. For the multiplex PCR, a mixture combining 60 forward primers for TCR Vbeta segments and 13 reverse primers for TCR Jbeta segments was used. The CDR3 region of rearranged TCR beta genes was amplified from genomic DNA with a multiplex PCR assay. Amplified TCR beta libraries were sequenced as 87-base-pair reads on the Illumina HiSeq System. The study's own analysis went as follows. In a later analysis, tens of millions of unique TCR beta chains were counted across the 500 to 700 repertoires, and roughly 11 million of these chains were shared by at least two donors. To remove PCR and sequencing errors, raw reads were error-corrected and collapsed into unique sequences using a nearest-neighbor algorithm that merged closely related sequences. CDR3 sequences were aligned to IMGT reference sequences to assign V, D and J gene segments. For a sequence to be retained, a match of at least six nucleotides was required to both a V gene segment and a J gene segment. A rearrangement was called productive if the CDR3 had no stop codons and remained in frame with V and J, and every other rearrangement was called non-productive. CDR3 was defined by IMGT convention, running from the second conserved V-encoded cysteine to the conserved J-encoded phenylalanine. The earlier analysis of a few hundred of the donors excluded any sequence lacking an unambiguous match to a single V gene segment. In an earlier analysis of several hundred of the donors, V segments were called functional above 56.7% productive rearrangements and were called segregating when the between-donor standard deviation exceeded 5%. To diagnose cytomegalovirus status from the catalog of TCR beta chain sequences, a statistical classification framework was built. In a later analysis, TCR nucleotide sequences were compared against IMGT/GENE-DB human TR gene sequences so that V and J genes could be assigned. A later analysis assigned CDR3 sequences and most-parsimonious VDJ recombination scenarios with the TCRdist pipeline. In a later analysis, each TCR beta chain was defined by its CDR3 amino acid sequence together with its V-gene family, and reads lacking a unique V-gene family were excluded. A later analysis removed 550 to 700 highly shared, low-generation-probability nucleotide sequences to deal with suspected cross-contamination and a sequencing artifact. For each public chain, a later analysis derived a clonal expansion index from normalized ranks of inferred template counts within each repertoire. A later analysis computed generation probabilities with a VDJ recombination model fitted to out-of-frame rearrangements, and checked the results against IGoR. In a later analysis, hypergeometric tests were used to score TCR-TCR, TCR-HLA and TCR-CMV co-occurrence, with a repertoire-size bias correction applied to TCR pairs. In a later analysis, false discovery rates were estimated by permuting HLA or CMV assignments 20 times. A later analysis grouped co-occurring TCRs with DBSCAN, adding TCRdist sequence similarity when clustering within HLA-allele-positive subsets. Repertoires with fewer than 30,000 or more than 120,000 public chains were left out of co-occurrence clustering, as were four to six repertoires with anomalous nucleotide sharing. In TCRdb, the immuneACCESS table is reduced to in-frame sequences with V and J assigned. These tables do not hold every clone; where another copy was compared, an unresolved V gene accounts for under half, and the others remain unexplained. The DNA was the basis for D and trimming; V, J and clone size are from that table. This sample has some 140,000 clones in its table, and approximately 80% of those were observed once. The ten largest account for under 1.5% of the sample.

Notes on this clone: Its antigen remains unidentified. No much larger clonotype is one base removed from it; base qualities were not supplied.

The cohort consisted of 600 to 700 healthy bone marrow donors. At the time of sampling, every cohort member was nominally healthy, though immune exposures that went unrecorded were likely present. The donor was CMV seropositive and belonged to the group of 250 to 300 seropositive cohort members. A peripheral blood sample was provided by each donor, and peripheral blood mononuclear cells were used for TCR beta sequencing. Genomic DNA extraction from the blood cell samples was performed with the Qiagen DNeasy Blood Extraction Kit. Including the terminal cysteine and phenylalanine, the CDR3 comprises 14 residues. The CDR3 DNA has 42 bases and is translated from base 1. The germline V and J ends show losses of 4 bases and 2 bases respectively, and no gene match explains 4 bases of the junction. Looking up the germline V gene (reference sequence) yields CDR1 SGHNT and CDR2 YYREEE.

The receptor was isolated from a male donor in good health and CMV-seropositive. The sequenced material came from PBMCs. Recombination joined TRBV5-4 with TRBJ2-7, with TRBD2 matching 9 junction bases. CDR3 protein: CASSAGLATYEQYF. The DNA sequence is TGTGCCAGCAGCGCTGGACTAGCGACCTACGAGCAGTACTTC.